The clone carrying this T cell receptor beta chain was recorded a few times. Its target is unknown. Production of TCR cDNA was by 5'RACE template switching, which also added a universal primer site and UMIs. TCRdb re-called the 5' RACE reads with MiXCR, one entry per CDR3 protein. Of 400,000 or so distinct CDR3 sequences listed, around 6.4% were seen once; the top ten hold 14% to 15%. The source of the sample is a study of T cells after yellow fever vaccination. Study as a whole: Researchers used SMART-Seq v4 Ultra Low Input to prepare fractions that had low cell numbers.

Study-level results: Primary-vaccination clones mostly resurfaced post-booster (nearly 97% CD4, roughly 90% CD8).

With 6 bases clipped from V and 3 bases from J, the junction kept 2 bases outside the gene matches. The germline gives CDR1 SGHDN, CDR2 FVKESK. The CDR3 spans 12 residues. The TCR sequence derives from a man in his thirties or forties who received the YFV17D yellow fever vaccine. The material was PBMCs, obtained 5 days after the yellow fever booster vaccination. The V call is TRBV14, the J call TRBJ2-7; 7 positions agree with TRBD1. The CDR3 nucleotides are TGTGCCAGCAGAGACAGGGACTACGAGCAGTACTTC. The encoded protein is CASRDRDYEQYF.